The 16 T cell receptor beta chains below come from one sample, sequenced in a study of glioma-infiltrating T cells after dendritic cell vaccination. Libraries were prepared by immunoSEQ multiplex PCR; TCRdb keeps only in-frame clonotypes and omits some of them. This sample has about 94,000 clones, with 80% found just once. Time point described: after dendritic cell vaccination, including at tumor progression/relapse. The sequencing here drew on blood, taken after dendritic cell vaccination. The receptors were gathered from a human donor with glioblastoma.

This clone appeared a few times. The chain carries TRBV18 and TRBJ1-1; D is uncertain. Germline V CDR1 and CDR2: KGHSH, LQKENI. The CDR3 has 15 amino acids. Trimming took off 2 bases at V and 1 base at J, with 11 bases between the two ends. The CDR3 region has the DNA TGTGCCAGCTCACCAGAAATAGCCCGGAACACTGAAGCTTTCTTT. Translation gives CASSPEIARNTEAFF.

This chain uses TRBV29-1 with TRBJ1-1, with a weak D call TRBD1 (6 bases). The length of the CDR3 is 12 residues. V was cut by 6 bases and J by 5 bases, with 13 bases left in between. Germline V CDR1 and CDR2: SQVTM, ANQGSEA. This CDR3 is CSVYRVTTEAFF. CDR3 DNA sequence: TGCAGCGTCTACAGGGTAACAACTGAAGCTTTCTTT.

The chain has TRBV5-4 and TRBJ2-3, with 11 bases that match TRBD2. The CDR3 runs to 18 residues. Per the germline V gene, CDR1 is SGHNT and CDR2 is YYREEE (reference sequence). Trimming removed 0 bases from V and 0 bases from J; junction bases left unmatched: 6. CDR3 bases: TGTGCCAGCAGCTTGGAAGGGACTAGCGGAGGCAGCACAGATACGCAGTATTTT. Translating it yields CASSLEGTSGGSTDTQYF.

The V gene is TRBV19, the J gene TRBJ2-7, with D maybe TRBD2 (6 bases). This CDR3 comprises 13 residues. V lost 4 bases, J lost 1 base, and 8 bases lay in between. The germline V gene has CDR1 LNHDA and CDR2 SQIVND (reference sequence). CDR3 region: CASSTGLSYEQYF. CDR3 nucleotides: TGTGCCAGTAGTACGGGACTTTCCTACGAGCAGTACTTC.

This sequence joins TRBV29-1 and TRBJ1-2; D is possibly TRBD1 (5 bases). Germline lookup yields CDR1 SQVTM and CDR2 ANQGSEA. CDR3 length equals 14 residues. Between the trimmed V and J ends, which lost 3 bases and 0 bases, there was a span of 11 bases. The CDR3 nucleotides are TGCAGCGTTGATATTACGACAGCTAACTATGGCTACACCTTC. Amino acid sequence: CSVDITTANYGYTF.

V usage is TRBV2 and J usage is TRBJ2-5, with D perhaps matching TRBD2 (6 bases). This CDR3 contains 15 residues. Germline CDR1 is SNHLY and CDR2 is FYNNEI. Trimming took off 7 bases at V and 1 base at J, with 16 bases between the two ends. The CDR3 here is CASTKGGLPQETQYF. In nucleotides, the CDR3 is TGTGCCAGCACCAAGGGAGGTTTGCCCCAAGAGACCCAGTACTTC.

This sequence joins TRBV5-8 and TRBJ2-7, with 8 nucleotides matching TRBD1. The CDR3 sequence is 12 residues long. With V trimmed by 5 bases and J by 4 bases, 2 bases remained unmatched. Per the germline V gene, CDR1 is SGHTS and CDR2 is YDEGEE. CDR3 coding DNA: TGTGCCAGCAGAGGGACAGGTTACGAGCAGTACTTC. It encodes CASRGTGYEQYF.

The genes are TRBV27 and TRBJ2-1; tentatively, D is TRBD2 (6 bases). V lost 7 bases to trimming and J lost 6 bases, with 13 bases between them. This CDR3 has 13 residues. Per germline, CDR1 MNHEY and CDR2 SMNVEV (reference sequence). The CDR3 spells CASNLGGANEQFF. The CDR3 nucleotides are TGTGCCAGCAACCTTGGAGGGGCCAATGAGCAGTTCTTC.

V gene TRBV6-1 combines with J gene TRBJ2-6; D gene uncertain. Germline CDR1 and CDR2: MNHNS and SASEGT. With 6 bases removed from V and 0 bases from J, the gap between germline ends came to 6 bases. CDR3 length: 14 amino acids. The CDR3 is CASRMSSGANVLTF. CDR3 DNA sequence: TGTGCCAGCAGGATGAGCTCTGGGGCCAACGTCCTGACTTTC.

The rearrangement links TRBV6-5 to TRBJ2-1; 8 bases are shared with TRBD2. V lost 6 bases, J lost 7 bases, and 8 bases stayed unmatched. Germline V gene sequence: CDR1 MNHEY, CDR2 SVGAGI. CDR3 size: 14 residues. The CDR3 DNA sequence: TGTGCCAGCAGACTGGGACTAGTCGTTAATGAGCAGTTCTTC. Translation: CASRLGLVVNEQFF.

The chain is built from TRBV25-1 and TRBJ2-1; D gene ambiguous. Per the germline V gene, CDR1 is MGHDK and CDR2 is SYGVNS. Between the trimmed V and J ends, which lost 1 base and 6 bases, there was a span of 4 bases. The CDR3 is 12 amino acids. For the CDR3, the DNA is TGTGCCAGCAGTGAATCCCTCAATGAGCAGTTCTTC. Translated: CASSESLNEQFF.

This clone was found once. This chain joins TRBV7-9 and TRBJ1-5; D unclear. The CDR3 totals 13 residues. Germline CDR1 SEHNR, CDR2 FQNEAQ (reference sequence). V was trimmed by 1 base and J by 7 bases, leaving 8 bases between them. The CDR3 DNA reads as TGTGCCAGCAGCTTAGGGCCAGGACAGCCCCAGCATTTT. Its protein is CASSLGPGQPQHF.

This clone was counted a few times. This chain uses TRBV2 with TRBJ1-2; 7 nucleotides line up with TRBD1. CDR1 and CDR2 (germline): SNHLY, FYNNEI. V was clipped by 6 bases and J by 4 bases; unmatched bases: 8. CDR3 length: 14 amino acids. DNA for the CDR3: TGTGCCAGCAGCCAATACCGGGACAGCTATGGCTACACCTTC. This gives the protein CASSQYRDSYGYTF.

This chain connects TRBV2 to TRBJ1-1, with 9 bases identical to TRBD1. There are 15 residues in the CDR3. Germline CDR1 reads SNHLY; CDR2 reads FYNNEI. V dropped 2 bases and J dropped 10; count of bases not matched to a gene: 11. The CDR3, as DNA: TGTGCCAGCAGTGAATTACAGGGGGCGTTCCGGCGAGCTTTCTTT. The encoded protein is CASSELQGAFRRAFF.

The rearrangement joins TRBV11-2 to TRBJ1-2; 7 nucleotides line up with TRBD1. Trimming cost V 2 bases and J 2 bases; bases outside gene matches: 5. Germline V CDR1 and CDR2: SGHAT, FQNNGV. This CDR3 is 15 amino acids long. The CDR3 reads CASSLLGGWNYGYTF. The CDR3, as DNA: TGTGCCAGCAGCTTATTAGGGGGCTGGAACTATGGCTACACCTTC.

V is TRBV2 and J is TRBJ2-7; 8 bases line up with TRBD2. The germline V gene encodes CDR1 SNHLY and CDR2 FYNNEI. With 6 bases clipped from V and 6 bases from J, the junction kept 7 bases outside the gene matches. This CDR3 comprises 13 residues. The CDR3 sequence: CASSGSGSLEQYF. Here the CDR3 DNA reads TGTGCCAGCAGCGGGAGCGGGAGTCTCGAGCAGTACTTC.